The present T cell receptor beta chain was sequenced within a study of identical twins (dated by TCRdb to about 2016). Context from the whole study: To test whether fetal clonotypes persist, the study used deep sequencing on TCR alpha and beta repertoires from monozygotic twins, unrelated adults of various ages, and cord blood. To rule out contamination, replicate twin experiments were performed at different times with different library preparation protocols.

Of note for this clonotype: The clone's antigen remains unknown. It has no much larger one-base neighbor in the sample; base qualities were not kept.

The protocol used for the library was 5' RACE. The instrument given in TCRdb is Illumina HiSeq 2000. A universal primer binding site was introduced by template switching, and a unique molecular identifier was present in the final cDNA, enabling accurate counting of TCR cDNA molecules. First-strand cDNA for TCR alpha and beta chains was synthesized from specific primers in the conserved constant-segment region. To control for contamination, every cDNA library carried two barcodes: a SMART-Mk sample barcode plus Illumina barcodes. TruSeq adapter sequences along with Illumina sample barcodes were introduced in two successive PCR steps. The Illumina HiSeq platform was used with custom primers to sequence TCR alpha and beta cDNA libraries. From the authors' description of their analysis: MiGEC processed the raw reads to extract unique molecular identifiers, while MiXCR was used to determine the CDR3 positions. Recombination models were inferred per individual with the repgenHMM and IGoR tools using an EM algorithm. Shared clonotypes were analyzed with the tcR package in R, and sharing was normalized by the product of cloneset sizes. Out-of-frame nonproductive sequences were analyzed to study raw recombination free of thymic and clonal selection effects. TCRdb passed the public sequencing reads through fastp at Q25 and MiXCR, retaining productive beta sequences. Each CDR3 protein appears once, grouped with its most common genes and DNA. TCRdb, not the authors, supplied the V and J calls. The sample yields 260,000 or so distinct CDR3 sequences; approximately 7.3% were counted once. The ten largest clones represent about 5.8% of the sample.

Study-wide findings and limitations: Compared with coincidental sharing between unrelated individuals, an excess of low generation-probability sequences was observed among out-of-frame TCR alpha sequences shared between twins. Conclusions relied on cross-sectional statistical analysis, since the same donors could not be followed over many years. Abundant cord blood beta clonotypes carried fewer insertions; young adult naive repertoires showed a weaker similar trend, while memory repertoires showed none. Out-of-frame TCR alpha sharing in monozygotic twins was systematically underestimated by recombination models, whereas sharing between unrelated individuals was in agreement with the recombination models. A weaker excess of twin sharing was found in beta out-of-frame sequences because the signal-to-noise ratio was lowered by fewer shared sequences. Zero-insertion analyses could be partly confounded by invariant T cells such as MAIT and iNKT, though diverse VJ usage argued against such confounding for most clonotypes.

There are 15 amino acids in the CDR3, from cysteine to phenylalanine inclusive. CDR3 DNA only is kept here, 45 bases in frame from base 1. V ends up 4 bases short and J 2 bases short, with an unmatched junction base count of 5. All donors were healthy Caucasians. The twin cohort consisted of three pairs of female monozygotic twins, all aged roughly 18 to 30 years. Positive isolation kits from Invitrogen were used to isolate CD4+ and CD8+ T cell populations. These same data were also listed under a study on yellow fever vaccine responses in identical twins. The second paper further reports: The authors reported that the T cell response to vaccination in identical twins appeared partly convergent and partly personalized. The study precisely tracked vaccine-responding T cell clones in identical twins.

This TCR came from a woman aged 18 to 35 in good health. This receptor chain uses TRBV12-3 or TRBV12-4 and TRBJ2-3, and 8 bases in between align with TRBD2. Material: CD8+ T cells sorted from blood. The encoded CDR3 is CASSSLTSDTDTQYF. The sequenced DNA is TGTGCCAGCAGTTCTCTGACTAGCGACACAGATACGCAGTATTTT.